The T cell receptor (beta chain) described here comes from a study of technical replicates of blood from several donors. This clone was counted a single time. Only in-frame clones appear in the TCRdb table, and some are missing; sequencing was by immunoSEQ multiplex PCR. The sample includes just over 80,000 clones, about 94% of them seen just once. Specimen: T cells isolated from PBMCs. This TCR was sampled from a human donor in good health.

The CDR3 loop is CSVEGLEAFF. The CDR3 coding sequence is TGCAGCGTTGAGGGCCTCGAAGCTTTCTTT. V is TRBV29-1 and J is TRBJ1-1; no reliable D call. CDR3 size: 10 residues. V was shortened by 3 bases and J by 8 bases, with 7 bases between the two germline ends. CDR1 is SQVTM, CDR2 ANQGSEA, per germline.